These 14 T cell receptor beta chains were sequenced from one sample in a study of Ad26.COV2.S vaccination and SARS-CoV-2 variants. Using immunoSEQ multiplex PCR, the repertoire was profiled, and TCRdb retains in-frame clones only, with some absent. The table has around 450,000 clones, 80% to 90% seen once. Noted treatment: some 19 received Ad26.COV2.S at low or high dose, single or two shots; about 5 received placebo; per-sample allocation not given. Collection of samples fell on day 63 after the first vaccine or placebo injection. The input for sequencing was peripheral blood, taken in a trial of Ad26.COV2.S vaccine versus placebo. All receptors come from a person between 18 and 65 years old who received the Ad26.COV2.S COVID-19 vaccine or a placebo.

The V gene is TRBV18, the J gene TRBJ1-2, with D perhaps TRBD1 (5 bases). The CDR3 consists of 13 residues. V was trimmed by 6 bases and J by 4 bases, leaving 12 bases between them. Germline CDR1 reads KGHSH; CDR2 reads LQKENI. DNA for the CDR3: TGTGCCAGCTCGGGGGGACCCTCCTATGGCTACACCTTC. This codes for CASSGGPSYGYTF.

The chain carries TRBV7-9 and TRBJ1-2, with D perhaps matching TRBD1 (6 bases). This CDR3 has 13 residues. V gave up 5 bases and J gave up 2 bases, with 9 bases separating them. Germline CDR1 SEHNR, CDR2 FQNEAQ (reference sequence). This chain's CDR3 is CASSPGQNYGYTF. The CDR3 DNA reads TGTGCCAGCAGCCCCGGACAGAACTATGGCTACACCTTC.

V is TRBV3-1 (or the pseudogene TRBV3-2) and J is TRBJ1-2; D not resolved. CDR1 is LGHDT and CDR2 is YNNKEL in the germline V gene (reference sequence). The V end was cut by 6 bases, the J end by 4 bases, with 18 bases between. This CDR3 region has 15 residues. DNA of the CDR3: TGTGCCAGCAGACCCGGACCGGACCACCGCTATGGCTACACCTTC. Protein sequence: CASRPGPDHRYGYTF.

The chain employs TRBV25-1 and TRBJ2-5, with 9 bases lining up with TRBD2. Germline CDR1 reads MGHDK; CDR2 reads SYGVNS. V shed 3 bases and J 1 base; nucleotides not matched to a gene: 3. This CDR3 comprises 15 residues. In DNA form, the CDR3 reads TGTGCCAGCAGTGATTCGACTAGCGGCCAAGAGACCCAGTACTTC. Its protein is CASSDSTSGQETQYF.

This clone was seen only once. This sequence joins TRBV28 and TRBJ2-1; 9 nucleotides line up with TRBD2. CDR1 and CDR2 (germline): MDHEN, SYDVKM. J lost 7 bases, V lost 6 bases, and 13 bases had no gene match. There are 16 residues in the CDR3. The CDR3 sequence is CASRVGKIAGVNEQFF. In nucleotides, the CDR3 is TGTGCCAGCAGAGTTGGGAAAATAGCGGGAGTTAATGAGCAGTTCTTC. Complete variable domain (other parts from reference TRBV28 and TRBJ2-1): DVKVTQSSRYLVKRTGEKVFLECVQDMDHENMFWYRQDPGLGLRLIYFSYDVKMKEKGDIPEGYSVSREKKERFSLILESASTNQTSMYLCASRVGKIAGVNEQFFGPGTRLTVL.

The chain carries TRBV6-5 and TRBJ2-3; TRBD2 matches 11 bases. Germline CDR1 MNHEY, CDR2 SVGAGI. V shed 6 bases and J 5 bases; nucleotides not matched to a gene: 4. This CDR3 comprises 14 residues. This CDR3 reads CASSRLAGKDTQYF. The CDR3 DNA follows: TGTGCCAGCAGCCGACTAGCGGGGAAAGATACGCAGTATTTT.

CDR3 sequence: CASSGGGNNEQFF. For the CDR3, the DNA is TGCGCCAGCTCGGGGGGGGGAAACAATGAGCAGTTCTTC. The chain has TRBV10-1 and TRBJ2-1; 8 bases match TRBD2. CDR1 and CDR2 (germline): WNHNN, SYGVQD (reference sequence). V lost 8 bases and J lost 5; bases outside the gene matches: 5. The CDR3 covers 13 residues.

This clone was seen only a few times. CDR3 loop: CASSLDVTNQPQHF. The CDR3 DNA reads as TGCGCCAGCAGCTTGGATGTGACAAATCAGCCCCAGCATTTT. V usage is TRBV5-1 and J usage is TRBJ1-5; D remains ambiguous. Trimming pared 0 bases from V and 4 bases from J, leaving 8 bases between. Germline values: CDR1 SGHRS, CDR2 YFSETQ. The CDR3 is made up of 14 amino acids.

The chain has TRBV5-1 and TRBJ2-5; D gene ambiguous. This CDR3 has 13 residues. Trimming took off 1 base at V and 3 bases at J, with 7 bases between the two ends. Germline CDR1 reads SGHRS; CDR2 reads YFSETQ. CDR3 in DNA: TGCGCCAGCAGCTTGCCCGCCGAAGAGACCCAGTACTTC. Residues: CASSLPAEETQYF.

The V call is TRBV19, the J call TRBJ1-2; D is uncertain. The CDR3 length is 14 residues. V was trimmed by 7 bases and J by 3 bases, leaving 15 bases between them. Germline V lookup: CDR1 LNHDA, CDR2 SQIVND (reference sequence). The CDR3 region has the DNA TGTGCCAGTAAATCGGACGCGGGTTACTATGGCTACACCTTC. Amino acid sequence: CASKSDAGYYGYTF.

CDR3 amino acids: CASRSTGNTEAFF. CDR3 nucleotides: TGCGCCAGCAGATCGACAGGGAACACTGAAGCTTTCTTT. J is TRBJ1-1 and V is TRBV5-1; maybe TRBD1 (6 bases). Germline V CDR1 and CDR2: SGHRS, YFSETQ. V gave up 5 bases and J gave up 1 base, with 9 bases separating them. CDR3 length: 13 residues.

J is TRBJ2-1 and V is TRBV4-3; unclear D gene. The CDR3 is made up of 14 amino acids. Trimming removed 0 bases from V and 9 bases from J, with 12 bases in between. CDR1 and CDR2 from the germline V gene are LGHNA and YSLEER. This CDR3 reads CASSQELGLGEQFF. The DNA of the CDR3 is TGCGCCAGCAGCCAAGAGCTAGGTTTGGGTGAGCAGTTCTTC.

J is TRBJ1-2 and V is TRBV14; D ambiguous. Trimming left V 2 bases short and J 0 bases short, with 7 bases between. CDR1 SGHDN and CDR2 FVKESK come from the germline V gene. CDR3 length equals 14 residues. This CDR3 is CASSQLATNYGYTF. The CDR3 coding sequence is TGTGCCAGCAGCCAACTGGCCACTAACTATGGCTACACCTTC.

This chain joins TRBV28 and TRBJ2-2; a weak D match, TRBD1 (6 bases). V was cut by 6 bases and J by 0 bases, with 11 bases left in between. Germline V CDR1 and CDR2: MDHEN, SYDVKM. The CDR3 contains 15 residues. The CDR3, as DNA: TGTGCCAGCAGCATGGGACATTCGAACACCGGGGAGCTGTTTTTT. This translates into CASSMGHSNTGELFF.